One and the same sample provided the 27 T cell receptor beta chains below, sequenced in a study of OX40 agonist ivuxolimab in advanced cancers. Only in-frame clones appear in the TCRdb table, and some are missing; sequencing was by immunoSEQ multiplex PCR. Of tens of thousands of clones listed, roughly 84% are singletons. The starting material was CD4+ or CD8+ T cells sorted from blood, obtained in a trial of the OX40 agonist ivuxolimab. The source is an adult with an advanced solid tumor such as melanoma, head and neck, liver or kidney cancer.

J is TRBJ1-1 and V is TRBV27, with a tentative D call TRBD1 (6 bases). Germline values: CDR1 MNHEY, CDR2 SMNVEV (reference sequence). The ends were cut back, 4 bases at V and 9 bases at J, with 27 bases in the middle. This CDR3 region has 17 residues. The CDR3 nucleotides read TGTGCCAGCAGTTCCCCAGCTACTACAAAACAGGGAGTGAAAGCTTTCTTT. This encodes CASSSPATTKQGVKAFF.

This rearrangement joins TRBV2 to TRBJ2-1, with TRBD1 matching over 9 bases. Germline V CDR1 and CDR2: SNHLY, FYNNEI. The CDR3 contains 15 residues. The trim removed 6 bases at V and 4 bases at J, leaving 7 bases unmatched. This CDR3 is CASSRTGGGYNEQFF. The CDR3 region has the DNA TGTGCCAGCAGCCGAACAGGGGGCGGGTACAATGAGCAGTTCTTC.

The chain recombines TRBV4-3 with TRBJ2-7; TRBD1 agrees at 10 bases. Germline lookup yields CDR1 LGHNA and CDR2 YSLEER. The CDR3 covers 14 residues. V dropped 7 bases and J dropped 6; count of bases not matched to a gene: 9. The CDR3 region has the DNA TGCGCCAGCAAGCCGGGACAGGGGATCGGCGAGCAGTACTTC. Protein sequence: CASKPGQGIGEQYF.

J is TRBJ1-1 and V is TRBV9; D not certain. The CDR3 sequence is 14 residues long. Trimming removed 3 bases from V and 6 bases from J, with 15 bases in between. CDR1 SGDLS and CDR2 YYNGEE come from the germline V gene. The CDR3 region is CASSALLDSAEAFF. In DNA, the CDR3 is TGTGCCAGCAGCGCCCTCCTTGATTCTGCTGAAGCTTTCTTT. The entire variable domain, with the rest obtained from reference TRBV9 and TRBJ1-1, is as follows: DSGVTQTPKHLITATGQRVTLRCSPRSGDLSVYWYQQSLDQGLQFLIQYYNGEERAKGNILERFSAQQFPDLHSELNLSSLELGDSALYFCASSALLDSAEAFFGQGTRLTVV.

The chain employs TRBV29-1 and TRBJ1-1; possibly TRBD1 for D (6 bases). From germline, CDR1 is SQVTM and CDR2 ANQGSEA. Deletions cut 1 base from V and 6 bases from J, with 12 bases between. The CDR3 extends over 13 amino acids. Written as DNA, the CDR3 is TGCAGCGTTGAAGGAGGGGGGGCCGCTGAAGCTTTCTTT. It is translated as CSVEGGGAAEAFF.

This chain uses TRBV27 with TRBJ2-3; D unresolved. In germline, CDR1 is MNHEY, CDR2 SMNVEV (reference sequence). This CDR3 region has 13 residues. Deletions cut 1 base from V and 5 bases from J, with 7 bases between. CDR3 coding DNA: TGTGCCAGCAGTTTATTGAAGGAAGATACGCAGTATTTT. This sequence encodes CASSLLKEDTQYF.

This rearrangement joins TRBV4-2 to TRBJ1-2; D is undetermined. Germline CDR1 LGHNA, CDR2 YNFKEQ. CDR3 length equals 13 residues. Trimming took off 4 bases at V and 4 bases at J, with 10 bases between the two ends. This chain's CDR3 is CASSPPGSYGYTF. CDR3 in DNA: TGTGCCAGCAGCCCCCCCGGGAGCTATGGCTACACCTTC.

This clone was observed once. The chain joins TRBV30 to TRBJ2-3; D is unclear. V gave up 1 base and J gave up 4 bases, with 9 bases separating them. Germline V gene data show CDR1 as GTSNPN and CDR2 as SVGIG (reference sequence). CDR3 length: 13 amino acids. This chain's CDR3 is CAWSAGSADTQYF. CDR3 nucleotides: TGTGCCTGGAGTGCCGGTAGTGCAGATACGCAGTATTTT.

This rearrangement joins TRBV15 to TRBJ2-7, with 9 positions matching TRBD2. Germline loops: CDR1 LNHNV, CDR2 YYDKDF (reference sequence). V trimming: 0 bases; J trimming: 3 bases; junction bases outside the gene matches: 6. This CDR3 contains 16 residues. CDR3 nucleotide sequence: TGTGCCACCAGCAGAGATCAACCAGCGGGAGGCTACGAGCAGTACTTC. Protein sequence: CATSRDQPAGGYEQYF.

The chain joins TRBV7-3 to TRBJ2-1, with D maybe TRBD2 (6 bases). Trimming left V 2 bases short and J 4 bases short, with 15 bases between. The V gene's germline CDR1 is SGHTA and CDR2 FQGTGA. The CDR3 spans 16 residues. The CDR3, as DNA: TGTGCCAGCAGCTTATCCCCGGGGGATAGTTACAATGAGCAGTTCTTC. Translating gives CASSLSPGDSYNEQFF.

This clone was counted a single time. Other DNA sequences from this sample encode an identical CDR3 as well. The V and J genes are TRBV5-6 and TRBJ1-3; D unresolved. Germline V lookup: CDR1 SGHDT, CDR2 YYEEEE. Trimming shortened V by 5 bases and J by 4 bases, and 10 bases separated the two germline ends. This CDR3 has 13 residues. The CDR3 DNA follows: TGTGCCAGCAGGATTACCTCCGGAAACACCATATATTTT. The encoded protein is CASRITSGNTIYF.

The DNA of the CDR3 is TGTGCCTGGAGGCGCCCCCCCGGGACAACCAGGAGGGAGCAGTACTTC. Its translation is CAWRRPPGTTRREQYF. The rearrangement joins TRBV30 to TRBJ2-7, with D perhaps TRBD1 (6 bases). The germline V gene has CDR1 GTSNPN and CDR2 SVGIG (reference sequence). This CDR3 contains 16 residues. V was clipped by 3 bases and J by 7 bases, with 25 bases between them.

V usage is TRBV11-1 and J usage is TRBJ2-7, with no clear D. V was shortened by 2 bases and J by 9 bases, with 8 bases between the two germline ends. The CDR3 length is 11 residues. Per germline, CDR1 SGHAT and CDR2 FQDESV (reference sequence). The CDR3, as DNA: TGTGCCAGCAGCTTACAAATGCGGCAGTACTTC. This translates into CASSLQMRQYF.

The gene calls are TRBV10-3 and TRBJ2-1, with a tentative D call TRBD2 (7 bases). CDR1 is ENHRY, CDR2 SYGVKD, per germline. V was shortened by 2 bases and J by 1 base, with 12 bases between the two germline ends. The CDR3 is made up of 16 amino acids. CDR3 loop: CAISEGGGRSYNEQFF. The CDR3 DNA reads as TGTGCCATCAGTGAGGGCGGGGGCCGATCCTACAATGAGCAGTTCTTC.

The chain combines TRBV2 with TRBJ2-7; 10 bases are shared with TRBD2. V lost 7 bases, J lost 5 bases, and 5 bases stayed unmatched. There are 13 residues in the CDR3. Germline V lookup: CDR1 SNHLY, CDR2 FYNNEI. DNA for the CDR3: TGTGCCAGCAAGAAGCGGGGGGGCGACGAGCAGTACTTC. Protein product: CASKKRGGDEQYF.

The chain joins TRBV6-9 to TRBJ2-5, with a tentative D call TRBD2 (5 bases). CDR1 and CDR2 from the germline V gene are MNHGY and SVAAGI. V lost 5 bases and J lost 9, with 16 bases in between. The CDR3 runs 13 residues. The CDR3, as DNA: TGTGCCAGCAGTGTCTCGGGGAGCATGGCCCAGTACTTC. It codes for CASSVSGSMAQYF.

The J gene is TRBJ2-5, the V gene TRBV5-1; D gene ambiguous. This CDR3 is built from 19 residues. The V gene's germline CDR1 is SGHRS and CDR2 YFSETQ. Trimming pared 0 bases from V and 5 bases from J, leaving 26 bases between. The CDR3: CASSLGLLDHYDEWETQYF. The CDR3 nucleotides read TGCGCCAGCAGCTTGGGTCTGTTAGACCACTACGACGAGTGGGAGACCCAGTACTTC. Full variable domain (outside the CDR3, taken from reference TRBV5-1 and TRBJ2-5): KAGVTQTPRYLIKTRGQQVTLSCSPISGHRSVSWYQQTPGQGLQFLFEYFSETQRNKGNFPGRFSGRQFSNSRSEMNVSTLELGDSALYLCASSLGLLDHYDEWETQYFGPGTRLLVL.

The rearrangement joins TRBV9 to TRBJ1-4; D possibly corresponds to TRBD1 (5 bases). Trimming removed 0 bases from V and 4 bases from J, with 10 bases in between. The CDR3 runs 15 residues. Germline CDR1 reads SGDLS; CDR2 reads YYNGEE. The CDR3 is CASSVGSGVNEKLFF. DNA for the CDR3: TGTGCCAGCAGCGTAGGATCGGGGGTTAATGAAAAACTGTTTTTT.

J is TRBJ1-2 and V is TRBV10-3; no definite D call. The CDR3 covers 14 residues. The V end was cut by 1 base, the J end by 4 bases, with 10 bases between. Germline V gives CDR1 ENHRY, CDR2 SYGVKD. CDR3 residues: CAISELGSTYGYTF. The CDR3 region has the DNA TGTGCCATCAGTGAGTTGGGCAGTACCTATGGCTACACCTTC.

The rearrangement joins TRBV5-4 to TRBJ1-4; D is unresolved. V shed 1 base and J shed 8 bases, with 15 bases lying between them. CDR3 length: 15 amino acids. The germline CDR1 and CDR2 sequences are SGHNT and YYREEE (reference sequence). The CDR3 region is CASSLTSAGSEKLFF. The CDR3 DNA follows: TGTGCCAGCAGCTTGACGTCGGCAGGCAGCGAAAAACTGTTTTTT. Variable domain in full (rest from reference TRBV5-4 and TRBJ1-4): ETGVTQSPTHLIKTRGQQVTLRCSSQSGHNTVSWYQQALGQGPQFIFQYYREEENGRGNFPPRFSGLQFPNYSSELNVNALELDDSALYLCASSLTSAGSEKLFFGSGTQLSVL.

The V gene is TRBV29-1, the J gene TRBJ1-3; D gene uncertain. CDR3 length equals 14 residues. With 6 bases removed from V and 0 bases from J, the gap between germline ends came to 12 bases. CDR1 SQVTM and CDR2 ANQGSEA come from the germline V gene. In DNA form, the CDR3 reads TGCAGCGTGAGGGCCCCACTCTCTGGAAACACCATATATTTT. It encodes CSVRAPLSGNTIYF.

The chain recombines TRBV15 with TRBJ1-6, with 9 bases identical to TRBD1. The trim removed 7 bases at V and 10 bases at J, leaving 5 bases unmatched. Germline assignment: CDR1 LNHNV and CDR2 YYDKDF (reference sequence). This CDR3 region has 13 residues. The CDR3 bases are TGTGCCACCATCGCCGGGACAGGGTCACCCCTCCACTTT. Translation gives CATIAGTGSPLHF.

The V call is TRBV4-3, the J call TRBJ2-1, with a weak D call TRBD2 (6 bases). Looked up from germline, CDR1 is LGHNA and CDR2 is YSLEER. The CDR3 is made up of 14 amino acids. V shed 3 bases and J shed 6 bases, with 12 bases lying between them. CDR3 nucleotides: TGCGCCAGCAGCCACCAGGGACTCCTCAATGAGCAGTTCTTC. Encoded protein: CASSHQGLLNEQFF.

This chain uses TRBV5-6 with TRBJ2-7, with D perhaps TRBD2 (6 bases). This CDR3 region has 13 residues. Germline assignment: CDR1 SGHDT and CDR2 YYEEEE. V was clipped by 4 bases and J by 3 bases, with 11 bases between them. Written as DNA, the CDR3 is TGTGCCAGCAGCCGCGGGACCGGCTACGAGCAGTACTTC. Encoded protein: CASSRGTGYEQYF.

The chain employs TRBV21-1 and TRBJ2-3; the table's D call, TRBD2, has no DNA check behind it. TRBV21-1 constitutes a pseudogene. The length of the CDR3 is 12 residues. The CDR3: CASSLVPDTQYF. The CDR3 nucleotides read TGTGCCAGCAGCTTAGTCCCAGATACGCAGTATTTT.

The gene calls are TRBV30 and TRBJ2-3, with TRBD2 identical over 12 bases. The J segment lost 2 bases and the V segment lost 4 bases, leaving 7 bases of the junction unmatched. The germline V gene encodes CDR1 GTSNPN and CDR2 SVGIG (reference sequence). The CDR3 totals 16 residues. The CDR3 loop reads CAWNTRLAGVTDTQYF. Written as DNA, the CDR3 is TGTGCCTGGAATACGCGACTAGCGGGAGTCACAGATACGCAGTATTTT.

The V and J genes are TRBV19 and TRBJ2-3, with D perhaps TRBD2 (6 bases). The CDR3 has 16 residues. Germline CDR1 reads LNHDA; CDR2 reads SQIVND (reference sequence). V was clipped by 6 bases and J by 4 bases, with 20 bases between them. The CDR3 sequence: CASRQPGLGLADTQYF. In nucleotides, the CDR3 is TGTGCCAGTAGGCAACCGGGACTGGGGCTCGCAGATACGCAGTATTTT.